The clone carrying this T cell receptor beta chain was seen at least ten times. Its target is not known. The CDR3 runs 16 residues. Germline V CDR1 and CDR2: MNHNS, SASEGT. The germline V and J ends were trimmed by 8 bases and 3 bases, with 22 bases remaining between them. This sample stems from a study of T cell repertoires in cytomegalovirus infection. Study as a whole: The public TCR beta signatures pointed to both CMV infection and matching HLA type. Findings of the study overall: What dominated the ex vivo response were HLA-C-restricted CMV-specific TCR beta clonotypes. Cumulated frequencies of public TCR beta families served to identify carriers of CMV plus the relevant HLA.

TCRdb reprocessed the reads via MiXCR and lists one record per CDR3 protein. The sample comprises some 300,000 distinct CDR3 sequences, approximately 10% of which are singletons, and over 2.5% rests with the top ten. The chain couples TRBV6-1 to TRBJ1-2; tentatively, D is TRBD1 (6 bases). This TCR was sampled from a human donor in good health (CMV status not recorded). Some clones in this sample may be carry-over from other donors' samples. Sequenced sample: PBMCs. CDR3 residues: CASYPGHNLGHYGYTF. The CDR3 DNA follows: TGTGCCAGCTATCCGGGACACAACTTAGGGCACTATGGCTACACCTTC.